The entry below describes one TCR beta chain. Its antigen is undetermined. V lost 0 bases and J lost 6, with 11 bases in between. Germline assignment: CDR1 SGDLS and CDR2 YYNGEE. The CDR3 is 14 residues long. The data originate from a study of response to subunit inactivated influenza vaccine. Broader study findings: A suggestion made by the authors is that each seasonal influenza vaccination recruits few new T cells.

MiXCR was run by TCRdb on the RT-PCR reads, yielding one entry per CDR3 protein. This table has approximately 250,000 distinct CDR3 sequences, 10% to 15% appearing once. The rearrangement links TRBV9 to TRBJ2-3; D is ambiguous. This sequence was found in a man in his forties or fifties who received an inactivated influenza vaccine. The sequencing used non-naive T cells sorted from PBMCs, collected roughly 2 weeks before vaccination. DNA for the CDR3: TGTGCCAGCAGCGTAGAAGATCTCAGGGATACGCAGTATTTT. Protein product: CASSVEDLRDTQYF.